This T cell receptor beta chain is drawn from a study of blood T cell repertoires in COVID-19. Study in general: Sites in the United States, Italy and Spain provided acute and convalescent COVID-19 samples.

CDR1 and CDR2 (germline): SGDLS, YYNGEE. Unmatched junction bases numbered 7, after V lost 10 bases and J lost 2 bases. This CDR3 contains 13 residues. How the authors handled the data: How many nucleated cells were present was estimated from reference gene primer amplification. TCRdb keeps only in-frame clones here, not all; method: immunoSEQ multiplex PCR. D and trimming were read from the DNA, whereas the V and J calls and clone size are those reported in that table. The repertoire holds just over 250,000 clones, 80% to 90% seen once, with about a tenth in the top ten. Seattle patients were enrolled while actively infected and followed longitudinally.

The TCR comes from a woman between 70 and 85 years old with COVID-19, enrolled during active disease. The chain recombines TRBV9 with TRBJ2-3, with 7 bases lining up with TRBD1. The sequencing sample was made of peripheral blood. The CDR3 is CASRDRVTDTQYF. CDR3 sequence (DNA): TGTGCCTCCCGGGACAGAGTCACAGATACGCAGTATTTT.